This T cell receptor (beta chain) was observed in a study of monozygotic twins with inflammatory bowel disease. General study points: Among patients, repertoires may have gained variability from differing immunosuppressive treatments. Distinction of different T cell subtypes was not possible. IBD patients, compared with healthy twins, shared fewer clonotypes with others (especially with disease activity).

The germline V gene has CDR1 DFQATT and CDR2 SNEGSKA (reference sequence). CDR3 length: 14 residues. PCR of TCRalpha and TCRbeta cDNA was nested, with two rounds of 16 and 9 cycles. TCRdb derives one entry per CDR3 protein from the 5' RACE reads, leaving out DNA. The specimen's table records 150,000 to 200,000 distinct CDR3 sequences. For this clonotype: What it recognizes is unknown.

This chain joins TRBV20-1 and TRBJ2-3; TCRdb designates TRBD1, a call that cannot be tested without DNA. The receptor comes from a human donor with ulcerative colitis or Crohn's disease, or a healthy co-twin of an affected twin (not recorded which). Sequenced material: blood. This CDR3 is CSVLDRGGSDTQYF.